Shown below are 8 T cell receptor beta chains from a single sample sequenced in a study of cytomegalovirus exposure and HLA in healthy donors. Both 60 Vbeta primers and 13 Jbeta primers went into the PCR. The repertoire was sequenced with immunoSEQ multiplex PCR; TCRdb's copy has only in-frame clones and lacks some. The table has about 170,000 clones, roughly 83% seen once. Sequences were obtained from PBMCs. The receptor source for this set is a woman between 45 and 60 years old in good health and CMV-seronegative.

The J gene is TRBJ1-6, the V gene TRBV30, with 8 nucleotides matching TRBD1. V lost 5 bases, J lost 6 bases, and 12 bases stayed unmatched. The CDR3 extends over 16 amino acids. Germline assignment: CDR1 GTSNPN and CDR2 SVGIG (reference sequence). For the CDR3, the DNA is TGTGCCTGGGCTTCCGGGACAGGAGTTTTTAATTCACCCCTCCACTTT. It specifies CAWASGTGVFNSPLHF.

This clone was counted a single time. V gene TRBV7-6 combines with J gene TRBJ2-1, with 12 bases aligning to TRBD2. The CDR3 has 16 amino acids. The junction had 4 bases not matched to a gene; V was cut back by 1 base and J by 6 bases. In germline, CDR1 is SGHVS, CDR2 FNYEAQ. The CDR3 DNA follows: TGTGCCAGCAGCTTAGACCCTAGCGGGAGGGCCAATGAGCAGTTCTTC. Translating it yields CASSLDPSGRANEQFF.

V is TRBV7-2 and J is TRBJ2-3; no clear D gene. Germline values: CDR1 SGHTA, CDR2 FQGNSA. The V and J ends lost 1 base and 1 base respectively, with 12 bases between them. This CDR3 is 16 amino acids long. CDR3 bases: TGTGCCAGCAGCTTAGGGCCCCGCGGCGGCACAGATACGCAGTATTTT. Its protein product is CASSLGPRGGTDTQYF.

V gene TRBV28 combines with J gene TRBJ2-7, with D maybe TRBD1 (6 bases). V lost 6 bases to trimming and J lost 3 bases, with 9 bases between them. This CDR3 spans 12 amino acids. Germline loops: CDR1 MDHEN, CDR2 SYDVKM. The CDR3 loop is CASRQDSYEQYF. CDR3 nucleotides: TGTGCCAGCAGGCAGGACAGCTACGAGCAGTACTTC.

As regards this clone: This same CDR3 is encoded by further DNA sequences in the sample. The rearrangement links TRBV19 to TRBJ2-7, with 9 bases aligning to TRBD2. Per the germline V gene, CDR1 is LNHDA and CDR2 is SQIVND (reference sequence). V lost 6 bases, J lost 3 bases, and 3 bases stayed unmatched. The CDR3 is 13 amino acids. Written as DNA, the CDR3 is TGTGCCAGTAGGGCGGGGGGGGGCTACGAGCAGTACTTC. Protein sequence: CASRAGGGYEQYF.

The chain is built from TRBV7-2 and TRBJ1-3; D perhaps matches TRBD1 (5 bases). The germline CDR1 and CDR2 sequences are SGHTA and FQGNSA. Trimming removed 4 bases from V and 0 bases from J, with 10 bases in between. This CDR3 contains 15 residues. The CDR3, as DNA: TGTGCCAGCAGCTATCGACAGTCCTCTGGAAACACCATATATTTT. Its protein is CASSYRQSSGNTIYF. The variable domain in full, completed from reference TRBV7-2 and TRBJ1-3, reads GAGVSQSPSNKVTEKGKDVELRCDPISGHTALYWYRQSLGQGLEFLIYFQGNSAPDKSGLPSDRFSAERTGGSVSTLTIQRTQQEDSAVYLCASSYRQSSGNTIYFGEGSWLTVV.

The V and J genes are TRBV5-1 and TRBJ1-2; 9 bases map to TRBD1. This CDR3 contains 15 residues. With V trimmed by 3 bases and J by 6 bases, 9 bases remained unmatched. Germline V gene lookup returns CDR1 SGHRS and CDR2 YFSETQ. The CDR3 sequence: CASSSQGASVDGYTF. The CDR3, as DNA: TGCGCCAGCAGCTCACAGGGGGCGTCGGTAGATGGCTACACCTTC. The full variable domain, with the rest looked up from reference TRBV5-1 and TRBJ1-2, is KAGVTQTPRYLIKTRGQQVTLSCSPISGHRSVSWYQQTPGQGLQFLFEYFSETQRNKGNFPGRFSGRQFSNSRSEMNVSTLELGDSALYLCASSSQGASVDGYTFGSGTRLTVV.

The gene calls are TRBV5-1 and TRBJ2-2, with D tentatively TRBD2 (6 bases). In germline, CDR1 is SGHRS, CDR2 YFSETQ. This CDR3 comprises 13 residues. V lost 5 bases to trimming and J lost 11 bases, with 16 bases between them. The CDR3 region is CASSFRPGVELFF. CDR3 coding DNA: TGCGCCAGCAGTTTCCGACCGGGGGTCGAGCTGTTTTTT.